The text below deals with one T cell receptor beta chain. Its target is not known. The data belong to a study of cytomegalovirus exposure and HLA in healthy donors. Whole-study context: An early data release held tens of millions of unique TCRs from HLA-typed donors.

With 60 Vbeta and 13 Jbeta primers, the PCR was carried out. TCRdb keeps only in-frame clones here, not all; method: immunoSEQ multiplex PCR. In the table there are about 100,000 clones, 75% to 90% of which are singletons. Germline lookup yields CDR1 SEHNR and CDR2 FQNEAQ (reference sequence). Trimming at V came to 6 bases and at J to 1 base, leaving 4 bases not matched to a gene. The CDR3 consists of 15 residues. Regarding the study as a whole: Data from an earlier analysis indicated that most TCR beta V segments were productive either about 87% or about 30% of the time. The study labeled 164 TCR beta chains cytomegalovirus-associated.

The sequence was collected from a man aged 40-49 years in good health and CMV-seronegative. Sequencing used PBMCs. The chain uses TRBV7-9 and TRBJ1-4; TRBD1 matches 8 bases. CDR3 amino acids: CASRLQGVTNEKLFF. The CDR3 DNA reads TGTGCCAGCAGACTACAGGGGGTAACTAATGAAAAACTGTTTTTT.